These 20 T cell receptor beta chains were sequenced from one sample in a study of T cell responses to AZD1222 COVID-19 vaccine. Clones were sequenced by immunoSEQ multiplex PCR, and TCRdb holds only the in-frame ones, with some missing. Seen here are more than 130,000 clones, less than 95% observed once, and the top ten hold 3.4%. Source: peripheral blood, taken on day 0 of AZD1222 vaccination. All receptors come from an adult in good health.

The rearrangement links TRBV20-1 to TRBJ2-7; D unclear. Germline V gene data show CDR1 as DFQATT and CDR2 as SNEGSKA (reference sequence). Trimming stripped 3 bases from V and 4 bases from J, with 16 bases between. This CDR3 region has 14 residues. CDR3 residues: CSASMAEIGYEQYF. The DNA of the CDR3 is TGCAGTGCTAGTATGGCCGAAATAGGTTACGAGCAGTACTTC.

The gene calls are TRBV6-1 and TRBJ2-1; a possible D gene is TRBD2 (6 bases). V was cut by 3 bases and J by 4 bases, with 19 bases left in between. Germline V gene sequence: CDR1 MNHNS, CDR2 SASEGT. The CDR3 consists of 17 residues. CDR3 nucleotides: TGTGCCAGCAGTGAGCTAGCCGGGACTTATGGGTACAATGAGCAGTTCTTC. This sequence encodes CASSELAGTYGYNEQFF.

The DNA of the CDR3 is TGCGCCAGCAGCCAGTTGATGACAGTGCGGGCCTATGGCTACACCTTC. Protein: CASSQLMTVRAYGYTF. This sequence joins TRBV4-1 and TRBJ1-2; weak D call: TRBD1 (5 bases). The CDR3 is 16 amino acids. Germline loops: CDR1 MGHRA, CDR2 YSYEKL. The V end lost 3 bases, the J end lost 4 bases, and 18 bases lay between the germline ends.

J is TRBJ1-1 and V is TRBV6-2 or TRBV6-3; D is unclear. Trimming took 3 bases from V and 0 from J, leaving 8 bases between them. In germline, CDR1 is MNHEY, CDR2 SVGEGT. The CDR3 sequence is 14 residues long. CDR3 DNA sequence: TGTGCCAGCAGTTATGGGCCTATGAACACTGAAGCTTTCTTT. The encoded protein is CASSYGPMNTEAFF.

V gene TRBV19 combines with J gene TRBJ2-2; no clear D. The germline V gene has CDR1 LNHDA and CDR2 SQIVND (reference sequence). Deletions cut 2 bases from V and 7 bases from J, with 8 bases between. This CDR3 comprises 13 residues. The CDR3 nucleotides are TGTGCCAGTAGTATAAATCTCCACGGGGAGCTGTTTTTT. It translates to CASSINLHGELFF.

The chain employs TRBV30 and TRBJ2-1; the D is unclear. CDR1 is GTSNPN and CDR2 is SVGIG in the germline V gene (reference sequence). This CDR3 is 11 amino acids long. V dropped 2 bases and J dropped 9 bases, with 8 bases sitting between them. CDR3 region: CAWSTTPEQFF. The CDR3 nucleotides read TGTGCCTGGAGTACGACTCCTGAGCAGTTCTTC.

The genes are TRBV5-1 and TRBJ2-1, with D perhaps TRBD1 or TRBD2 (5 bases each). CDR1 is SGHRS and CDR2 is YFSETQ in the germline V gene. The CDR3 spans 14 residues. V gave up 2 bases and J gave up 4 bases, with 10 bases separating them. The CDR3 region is CASSFRDQYNEQFF. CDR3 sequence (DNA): TGCGCCAGCAGCTTCCGGGACCAGTACAATGAGCAGTTCTTC.

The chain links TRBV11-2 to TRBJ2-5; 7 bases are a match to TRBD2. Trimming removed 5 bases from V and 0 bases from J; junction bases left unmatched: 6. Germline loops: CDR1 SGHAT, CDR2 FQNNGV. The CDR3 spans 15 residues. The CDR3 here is CASSIRLANQETQYF. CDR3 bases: TGTGCCAGCAGCATCCGACTAGCCAACCAAGAGACCCAGTACTTC.

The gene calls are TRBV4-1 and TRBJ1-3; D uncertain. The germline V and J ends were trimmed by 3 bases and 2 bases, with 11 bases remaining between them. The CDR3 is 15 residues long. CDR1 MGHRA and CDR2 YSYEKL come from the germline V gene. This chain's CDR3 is CASSHPPLAGNTIYF. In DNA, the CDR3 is TGCGCCAGCAGCCACCCACCTCTCGCTGGAAACACCATATATTTT.

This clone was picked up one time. The CDR3 reads CASSEGPYEQYF. The CDR3 bases are TGTGCCAGCAGCGAGGGACCATACGAGCAGTACTTC. The rearrangement uses TRBV2 and TRBJ2-7; D assignment may be TRBD1 or TRBD2 (5 bases each). V was shortened by 6 bases and J by 4 bases, with 10 bases between the two germline ends. Germline CDR1 is SNHLY and CDR2 is FYNNEI. This CDR3 contains 12 residues.

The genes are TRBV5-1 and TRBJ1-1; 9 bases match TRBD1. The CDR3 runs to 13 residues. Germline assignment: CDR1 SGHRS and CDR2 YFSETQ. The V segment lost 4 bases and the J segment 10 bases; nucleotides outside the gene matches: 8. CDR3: CASSPGQGSAAFF. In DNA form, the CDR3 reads TGCGCCAGCAGCCCGGGACAGGGCTCTGCAGCTTTCTTT. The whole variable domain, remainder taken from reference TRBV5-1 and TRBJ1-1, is KAGVTQTPRYLIKTRGQQVTLSCSPISGHRSVSWYQQTPGQGLQFLFEYFSETQRNKGNFPGRFSGRQFSNSRSEMNVSTLELGDSALYLCASSPGQGSAAFFGQGTRLTVV.

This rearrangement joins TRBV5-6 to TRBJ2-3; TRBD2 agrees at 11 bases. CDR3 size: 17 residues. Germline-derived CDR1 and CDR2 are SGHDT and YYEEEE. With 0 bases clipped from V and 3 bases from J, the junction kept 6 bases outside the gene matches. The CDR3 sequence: CASSLVLAGDPTDTQYF. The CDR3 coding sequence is TGTGCCAGCAGCTTGGTACTAGCGGGAGACCCAACAGATACGCAGTATTTT.

The CDR3 bases are TGTGCCAGCATTAGGGGACAGGGGGTCAGTCAGCCCCAGCATTTT. Its translation: CASIRGQGVSQPQHF. This chain uses TRBV6-1 with TRBJ1-5; TRBD1 aligns across 11 bases. With 7 bases clipped from V and 6 bases from J, the junction kept 8 bases outside the gene matches. Germline V gene sequence: CDR1 MNHNS, CDR2 SASEGT. The CDR3 is made up of 15 amino acids.

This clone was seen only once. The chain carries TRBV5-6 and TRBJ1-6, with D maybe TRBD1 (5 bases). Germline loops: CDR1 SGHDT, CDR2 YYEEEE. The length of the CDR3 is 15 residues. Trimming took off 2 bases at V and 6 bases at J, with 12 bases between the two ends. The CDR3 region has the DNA TGTGCCAGCAGCTTAGGGCAGGGTGGTAATTCACCCCTCCACTTT. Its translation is CASSLGQGGNSPLHF. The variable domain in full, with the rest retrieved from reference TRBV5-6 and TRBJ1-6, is DAGVTQSPTHLIKTRGQQVTLRCSPKSGHDTVSWYQQALGQGPQFIFQYYEEEERQRGNFPDRFSGHQFPNYSSELNVNALLLGDSALYLCASSLGQGGNSPLHFGNGTRLTVT.

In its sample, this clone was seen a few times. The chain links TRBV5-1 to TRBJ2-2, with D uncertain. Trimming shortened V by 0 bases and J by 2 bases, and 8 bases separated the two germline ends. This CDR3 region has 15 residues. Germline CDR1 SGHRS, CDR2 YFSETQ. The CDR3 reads CASSLVGSNTGELFF. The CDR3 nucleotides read TGCGCCAGCAGCTTGGTGGGGTCTAACACCGGGGAGCTGTTTTTT.

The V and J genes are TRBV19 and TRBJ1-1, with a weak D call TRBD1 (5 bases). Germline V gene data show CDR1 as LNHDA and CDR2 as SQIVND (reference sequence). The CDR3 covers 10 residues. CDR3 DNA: TGTGCAGCGGGGGGCACTGAAGCTTTCTTT. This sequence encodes CAAGGTEAFF. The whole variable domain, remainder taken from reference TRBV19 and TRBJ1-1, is DGGITQSPKYLFRKEGQNVTLSCEQNLNHDAMYWYRQDPGQGLRLIYYSQIVNDFQKGDIAEGYSVSREKKESFPLTVTSAQKNPTAFYLCAAGGTEAFFGQGTRLTVV.

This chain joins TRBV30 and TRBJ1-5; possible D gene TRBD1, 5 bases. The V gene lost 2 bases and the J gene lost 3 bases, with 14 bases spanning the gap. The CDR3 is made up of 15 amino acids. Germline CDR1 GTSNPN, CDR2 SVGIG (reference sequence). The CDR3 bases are TGTGCCTGGAGTTTCCCGGACACCTCCAATCAGCCCCAGCATTTT. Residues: CAWSFPDTSNQPQHF.

The chain's CDR3 is CASSLGTGANYEQYF. The CDR3 DNA reads TGCGCCAGCAGCTTGGGGACAGGGGCCAACTACGAGCAGTACTTC. The rearrangement uses TRBV5-1 and TRBJ2-7; TRBD1 aligns across 9 bases. The CDR3 runs to 15 residues. CDR1 is SGHRS, CDR2 YFSETQ, per germline. Losses at the gene ends were 0 bases for V and 3 bases for J; bases not matched to a gene: 4.

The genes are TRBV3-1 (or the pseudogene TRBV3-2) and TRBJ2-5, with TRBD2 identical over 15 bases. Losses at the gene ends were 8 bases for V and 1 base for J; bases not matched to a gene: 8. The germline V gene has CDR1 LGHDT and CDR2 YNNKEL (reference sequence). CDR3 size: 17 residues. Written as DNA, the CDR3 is TGTGCCAGCTCCGGGGGACTAGCGGGGGGCCGCCAAGAGACCCAGTACTTC. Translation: CASSGGLAGGRQETQYF.

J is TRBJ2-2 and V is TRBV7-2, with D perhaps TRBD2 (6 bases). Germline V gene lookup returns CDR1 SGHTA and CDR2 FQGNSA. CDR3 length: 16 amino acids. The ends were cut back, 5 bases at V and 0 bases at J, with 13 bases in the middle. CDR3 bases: TGTGCCAGCAGCCCCACACCTAGCGCGAACACCGGGGAGCTGTTTTTT. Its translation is CASSPTPSANTGELFF.